These 7 T cell receptor beta chains originate from one sample sequenced in a study of shared clonotypes between healthy human individuals. Produced via immunoSEQ multiplex PCR; TCRdb's table is partial and in-frame only. The repertoire holds more than 2 million clones, less than 95% seen once, with about 1.1% in the top ten. It was CD45RO-negative cells, positively selected for CCR7, that made up naive CD8 cells, with terminally differentiated effector memory CD45RA+ cells excluded. Material for sequencing was naive CD8+ T cells sorted from blood. The receptors were sampled from a man aged 18 to 29 in good health.

The chain combines TRBV7-9 with TRBJ1-1; 9 bases fit TRBD1. The CDR3 runs to 17 residues. J lost 1 base, V lost 5 bases, and 11 bases had no gene match. Germline assignment: CDR1 SEHNR and CDR2 FQNEAQ (reference sequence). CDR3 sequence (DNA): TGTGCCAGCAGCCCCTCCAGGGACAGGGAAAGGAACACTGAAGCTTTCTTT. Protein sequence: CASSPSRDRERNTEAFF.

This sequence joins TRBV19 and TRBJ1-1; 8 nucleotides match TRBD1. From germline, CDR1 is LNHDA and CDR2 SQIVND (reference sequence). V was clipped by 9 bases and J by 3 bases; unmatched bases: 3. The CDR3 is 12 residues long. The CDR3 reads CASKDRDTEAFF. For the CDR3, the DNA is TGTGCCAGCAAGGACAGGGACACTGAAGCTTTCTTT.

The rearrangement uses TRBV5-5 and TRBJ1-5; 7 nucleotides line up with TRBD1. CDR3 length equals 14 residues. Germline V gives CDR1 SGHKS, CDR2 YYEKEE (reference sequence). Trimming cost V 6 bases and J 7 bases; bases outside gene matches: 10. The CDR3 DNA sequence: TGTGCCAGCACAATGTCGCAGGGGGGCCAGCCCCAGCATTTT. Translated: CASTMSQGGQPQHF.

The J gene is TRBJ1-2, the V gene TRBV2; a possible D gene is TRBD1 (6 bases). Germline CDR1 and CDR2: SNHLY and FYNNEI. CDR3 size: 11 residues. Between the trimmed V and J ends, which lost 10 bases and 4 bases, there was a span of 10 bases. This chain's CDR3 is CATRTAYGYTF. The CDR3 DNA follows: TGTGCCACCAGGACAGCCTATGGCTACACCTTC.

The V call is TRBV10-2, the J call TRBJ2-5; a possible D gene is TRBD1 (6 bases). Germline-derived CDR1 and CDR2 are WSHSY and SAAADI. V dropped 10 bases and J dropped 5 bases, with 14 bases sitting between them. The CDR3 runs 12 residues. CDR3 coding DNA: TGCGCCACCAGGCAGGGGCCCGAGACCCAGTACTTC. Amino acids: CATRQGPETQYF.

The V call is TRBV7-9, the J call TRBJ2-7; D may be TRBD2 (5 bases). There are 17 residues in the CDR3. Trimming cost V 5 bases and J 0 bases, with 20 bases left between them. Germline CDR1 SEHNR, CDR2 FQNEAQ (reference sequence). CDR3 in DNA: TGTGCCAGCAGCCCTCCCCGGGCGGGTTCGGGCTCCTACGAGCAGTACTTC. It specifies CASSPPRAGSGSYEQYF.

V and J are TRBV6-1 and TRBJ1-2, with 8 bases aligning to TRBD1. The trim removed 3 bases at V and 10 bases at J, leaving 10 bases unmatched. CDR1 is MNHNS, CDR2 SASEGT, per germline. The CDR3 covers 14 residues. DNA of the CDR3: TGTGCCAGCAGTGATAGGACAGGGAACTTAATCTACACCTTC. It specifies CASSDRTGNLIYTF.